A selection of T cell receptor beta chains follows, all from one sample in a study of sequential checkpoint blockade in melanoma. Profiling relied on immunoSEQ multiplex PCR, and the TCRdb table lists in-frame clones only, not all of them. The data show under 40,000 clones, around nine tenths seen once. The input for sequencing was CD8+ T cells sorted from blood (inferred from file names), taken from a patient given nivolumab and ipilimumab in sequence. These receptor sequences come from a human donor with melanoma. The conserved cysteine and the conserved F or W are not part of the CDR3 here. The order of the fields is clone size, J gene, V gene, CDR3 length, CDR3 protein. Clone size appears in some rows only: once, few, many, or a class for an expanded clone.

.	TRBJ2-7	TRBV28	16	ASSDSPSGTPRAYEQY
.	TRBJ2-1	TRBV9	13	ASSVLATDYNEQF
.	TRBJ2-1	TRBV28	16	ASSFRAPSSGNNNEQF
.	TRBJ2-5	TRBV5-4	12	ASSPRDRGETQY
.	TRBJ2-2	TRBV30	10	AWTTGKRELF
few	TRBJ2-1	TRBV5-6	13	ASSAGTEIYNEQF
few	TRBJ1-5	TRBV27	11	ASSLTLNQPQH
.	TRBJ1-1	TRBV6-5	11	ASSWTANTEAF
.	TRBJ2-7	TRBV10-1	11	ASSLALTYEQY
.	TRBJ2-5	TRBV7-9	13	ASSFEGEGGETQY
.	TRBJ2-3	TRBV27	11	ASSPEVSDTQY
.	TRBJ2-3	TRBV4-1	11	ASSRPRTDTQY
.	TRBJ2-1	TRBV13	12	ASSPRGSFNEQF
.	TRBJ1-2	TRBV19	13	ASSMGSRANYGYT
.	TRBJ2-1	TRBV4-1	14	ASSPIPGNWYNEQF
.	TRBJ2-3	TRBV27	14	ASSFPAGGSTDTQY
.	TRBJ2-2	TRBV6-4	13	ASSDSSGVTGELF
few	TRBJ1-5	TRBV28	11	ASRLVVNQPQH
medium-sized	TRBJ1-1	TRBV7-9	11	ASSSQAATEAF
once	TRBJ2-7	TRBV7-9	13	ASSPGLAGTYEQY
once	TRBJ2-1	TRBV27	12	ASSPGLAYNEQF
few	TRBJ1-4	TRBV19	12	ASSISGSSEKLF
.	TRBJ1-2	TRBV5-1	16	ASSWAGTGDYFGYGYT
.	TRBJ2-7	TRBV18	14	ASSPGQGAFSYEQY
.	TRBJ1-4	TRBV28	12	ASRMPGGDEKLF
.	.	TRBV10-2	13	ASSEKIGGTNEQY
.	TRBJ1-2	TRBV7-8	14	ASSLVGGLANYGYT
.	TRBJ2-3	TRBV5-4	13	ASSLWGGRADTQY
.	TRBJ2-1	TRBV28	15	ASSLYSGTSRKNEQF
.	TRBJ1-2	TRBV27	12	ASSFGQGTMGYT
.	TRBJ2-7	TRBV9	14	ASSSGLAEIPDEQY
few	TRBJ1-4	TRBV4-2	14	ASSQEKGTGNEKLF
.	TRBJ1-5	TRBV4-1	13	ASSQEGRGGQPQH
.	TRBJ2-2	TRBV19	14	ASSIFVMSSTGELF
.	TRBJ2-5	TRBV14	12	ASSQGQGWETQY
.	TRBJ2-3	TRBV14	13	ASSQRLTSTDTQY
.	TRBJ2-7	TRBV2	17	ASREGLGQGDLRSYEQY
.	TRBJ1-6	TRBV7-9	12	ASSLAYGGSPLH
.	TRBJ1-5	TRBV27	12	ASSLSAAGQPQH
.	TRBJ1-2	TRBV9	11	ASSVGTVSGYT
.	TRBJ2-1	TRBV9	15	ASSAYHRGTSYNEQF